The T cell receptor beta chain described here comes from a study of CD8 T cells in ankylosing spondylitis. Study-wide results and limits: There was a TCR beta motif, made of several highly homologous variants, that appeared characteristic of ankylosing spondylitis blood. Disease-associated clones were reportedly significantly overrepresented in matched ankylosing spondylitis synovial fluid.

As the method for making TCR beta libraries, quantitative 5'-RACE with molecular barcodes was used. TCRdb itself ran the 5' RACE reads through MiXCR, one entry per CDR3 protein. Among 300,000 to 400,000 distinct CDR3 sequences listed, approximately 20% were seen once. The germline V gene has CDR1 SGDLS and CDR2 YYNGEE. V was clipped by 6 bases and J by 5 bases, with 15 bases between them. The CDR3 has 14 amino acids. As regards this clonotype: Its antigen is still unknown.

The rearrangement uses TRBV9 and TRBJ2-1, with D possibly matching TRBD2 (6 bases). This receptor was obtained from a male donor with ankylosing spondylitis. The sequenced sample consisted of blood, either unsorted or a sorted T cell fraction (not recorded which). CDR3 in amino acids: CASTVEGWNNEQFF. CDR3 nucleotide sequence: TGTGCCAGCACGGTGGAGGGGTGGAACAATGAGCAGTTCTTC.